This record looks at one T cell receptor beta chain sequence and its context. Authors' methods: Cell counts per sample came from amplifying reference gene primers. Sequencing was performed with immunoSEQ multiplex PCR; in TCRdb, only in-frame clones are kept and a portion is missing. V, J and clone size reflect that table, while D and trimming were determined from the DNA. Among around 24,000 clones, about 89% were seen once, and the ten largest hold roughly 30%. These data belong to a study of blood T cell repertoires in COVID-19. In the study overall: Collection of acute and convalescent COVID-19 samples took place in the United States, Italy and Spain. T cells, B-cell-depleted T cells, or PBMCs supplied cDNA or gDNA.

The sequencing input was peripheral blood. This TCR came from a woman in her 70s with active COVID-19.

The CDR3 here is CASSQEGLAGTNEQFF. The CDR3 DNA reads TGTGCCAGCAGCCAGGAGGGACTAGCGGGGACCAATGAGCAGTTCTTC. The V gene is TRBV5-5, the J gene TRBJ2-1; 13 nucleotides agree with TRBD2. V lost 4 bases, J lost 6 bases, and 7 bases stayed unmatched. The CDR3 spans 16 residues. Per germline, CDR1 SGHKS and CDR2 YYEKEE (reference sequence).